The 13 T cell receptor beta chains in this list originate from one sample, sequenced in a study of OX40 agonist ivuxolimab in advanced cancers. TCRdb's table, derived via immunoSEQ multiplex PCR, lists solely in-frame clones and lacks some. This sample carries 43,000 or so clones, just under 90% of them seen once, and the ten largest clones take 4.5% to 6%. Specimen: CD4+ or CD8+ T cells sorted from blood, collected in a trial of the OX40 agonist ivuxolimab. The receptors here all came from an adult with an advanced solid tumor such as melanoma, head and neck, liver or kidney cancer.

The chain uses TRBV5-4 and TRBJ2-4; the D call may be TRBD1 or TRBD2 (5 bases each). The germline V gene has CDR1 SGHNT and CDR2 YYREEE (reference sequence). The V end was cut by 4 bases, the J end by 0 bases, with 11 bases between. The CDR3 runs 15 residues. The CDR3 sequence is CASSRRDLAKNIQYF. The CDR3 DNA reads TGTGCCAGCAGCCGTAGGGACCTAGCCAAAAACATTCAGTACTTC.

The chain joins TRBV5-4 to TRBJ2-5; 8 bases align to TRBD2. CDR3 length equals 14 residues. CDR1 and CDR2 (germline): SGHNT, YYREEE (reference sequence). V lost 4 bases and J lost 5; bases outside the gene matches: 7. CDR3: CASSPRTSWETQYF. DNA for the CDR3: TGTGCCAGCAGCCCACGGACTAGCTGGGAGACCCAGTACTTC. Using reference TRBV5-4 and TRBJ2-5 for the parts outside the CDR3, the full variable domain is ETGVTQSPTHLIKTRGQQVTLRCSSQSGHNTVSWYQQALGQGPQFIFQYYREEENGRGNFPPRFSGLQFPNYSSELNVNALELDDSALYLCASSPRTSWETQYFGPGTRLLVL.

The genes are TRBV28 and TRBJ1-5; D may be TRBD1 (6 bases). The germline CDR1 and CDR2 sequences are MDHEN and SYDVKM. The CDR3 spans 14 residues. The V end lost 5 bases, the J end lost 3 bases, and 11 bases lay between the germline ends. The CDR3 coding sequence is TGTGCCAGCAGTCCAAACAGGGCCAATCAGCCCCAGCATTTT. Protein product: CASSPNRANQPQHF.

The V call is TRBV7-8, the J call TRBJ2-6; a weak D match, TRBD1 (6 bases). CDR1 is SGHVS and CDR2 is FQNEAQ in the germline V gene. The V end lost 9 bases, the J end lost 0 bases, and 9 bases lay between the germline ends. The CDR3 consists of 14 residues. Written as DNA, the CDR3 is TGTGCCAGTCACAGGGACTCTGGGGCCAACGTCCTGACTTTC. This encodes CASHRDSGANVLTF.

V gene TRBV11-2 combines with J gene TRBJ2-3; no clear D. Germline-derived CDR1 and CDR2 are SGHAT and FQNNGV. The V and J ends lost 8 bases and 5 bases respectively, with 5 bases between them. There are 10 residues in the CDR3. In DNA, the CDR3 is TGTGCCAGCGAACAAGATACGCAGTATTTT. It translates to CASEQDTQYF.

This chain uses TRBV5-1 with TRBJ2-5; D unclear. In germline, CDR1 is SGHRS, CDR2 YFSETQ. Trimming removed 0 bases from V and 4 bases from J, with 1 base in between. This CDR3 contains 11 residues. CDR3 loop: CASSLAETQYF. The DNA of the CDR3 is TGCGCCAGCAGCTTGGCAGAGACCCAGTACTTC.

The rearrangement links TRBV29-1 to TRBJ2-7, with D possibly being TRBD2 (5 bases). V was clipped by 5 bases and J by 5 bases, with 13 bases between them. This CDR3 is 12 amino acids long. Germline-derived CDR1 and CDR2 are SQVTM and ANQGSEA. In nucleotides, the CDR3 is TGCAGCGTTTCCCCCGGGCGGGACGAGCAGTACTTC. Its translation is CSVSPGRDEQYF.

The table lists this clone with a count of one. The chain links TRBV7-9 to TRBJ2-5; D possibly corresponds to TRBD2 (6 bases). V was trimmed by 6 bases and J by 5 bases, leaving 22 bases between them. CDR1 and CDR2 (germline): SEHNR, FQNEAQ (reference sequence). CDR3 length: 16 amino acids. CDR3 loop: CASSRDSMRGAETQYF. CDR3 DNA sequence: TGTGCCAGCAGTCGGGACTCCATGAGAGGTGCGGAGACCCAGTACTTC. The variable domain in full, with the rest retrieved from reference TRBV7-9 and TRBJ2-5, is DTGVSQNPRHKITKRGQNVTFRCDPISEHNRLYWYRQTLGQGPEFLTYFQNEAQLEKSRLLSDRFSAERPKGSFSTLEIQRTEQGDSAMYLCASSRDSMRGAETQYFGPGTRLLVL.

V is TRBV10-3 and J is TRBJ2-7; 8 nucleotides line up with TRBD2. V lost 0 bases to trimming and J lost 6 bases; unmatched junction nucleotides: 7. CDR1 is ENHRY and CDR2 is SYGVKD in the germline V gene. This CDR3 is built from 15 residues. The CDR3 DNA follows: TGTGCCATCAGTGAGTCGGGCAGGGCGGGGGGCGAGCAGTACTTC. It translates to CAISESGRAGGEQYF.

The chain is built from TRBV6-6 and TRBJ1-5, with 7 bases identical to TRBD1. V shed 2 bases, J shed 4 bases, and the junction held 8 bases outside the gene matches. The CDR3 has 16 residues. The germline V gene encodes CDR1 MNHNY and CDR2 SVGAGI (reference sequence). The CDR3 region has the DNA TGTGCCAGCAGTTACCATTCGCCAGGGGGAAATCAGCCCCAGCATTTT. It encodes CASSYHSPGGNQPQHF.

This clone was counted a single time. The V gene is TRBV5-4, the J gene TRBJ1-1; 8 bases align to TRBD1. The CDR3 covers 14 residues. Germline CDR1 and CDR2: SGHNT and YYREEE (reference sequence). J gave up 7 bases and V 6 bases, and 11 bases lay outside the gene matches. CDR3 amino acids: CASTPRTGNYEAFF. In nucleotides, the CDR3 is TGTGCCAGCACCCCGAGGACAGGGAACTATGAAGCTTTCTTT.

This clone was seen only once. The V and J genes are TRBV6-1 and TRBJ2-1, with 11 positions matching TRBD1. This CDR3 has 15 residues. Germline V CDR1 and CDR2: MNHNS, SASEGT. Trimming cost V 5 bases and J 6 bases; bases outside gene matches: 6. For the CDR3, the DNA is TGTGCCAGCAGTCCCCTGGGGACAGGGGGCAATGAGCAGTTCTTC. This gives the protein CASSPLGTGGNEQFF.

The V and J genes are TRBV28 and TRBJ1-2, with D possibly matching TRBD1 (5 bases). Germline V gene sequence: CDR1 MDHEN, CDR2 SYDVKM. This CDR3 spans 15 amino acids. Trimming pared 3 bases from V and 2 bases from J, leaving 13 bases between. CDR3 DNA sequence: TGTGCCAGCAGTTTGGGACCCTCCAAAAACTATGGCTACACCTTC. Encoded protein: CASSLGPSKNYGYTF.